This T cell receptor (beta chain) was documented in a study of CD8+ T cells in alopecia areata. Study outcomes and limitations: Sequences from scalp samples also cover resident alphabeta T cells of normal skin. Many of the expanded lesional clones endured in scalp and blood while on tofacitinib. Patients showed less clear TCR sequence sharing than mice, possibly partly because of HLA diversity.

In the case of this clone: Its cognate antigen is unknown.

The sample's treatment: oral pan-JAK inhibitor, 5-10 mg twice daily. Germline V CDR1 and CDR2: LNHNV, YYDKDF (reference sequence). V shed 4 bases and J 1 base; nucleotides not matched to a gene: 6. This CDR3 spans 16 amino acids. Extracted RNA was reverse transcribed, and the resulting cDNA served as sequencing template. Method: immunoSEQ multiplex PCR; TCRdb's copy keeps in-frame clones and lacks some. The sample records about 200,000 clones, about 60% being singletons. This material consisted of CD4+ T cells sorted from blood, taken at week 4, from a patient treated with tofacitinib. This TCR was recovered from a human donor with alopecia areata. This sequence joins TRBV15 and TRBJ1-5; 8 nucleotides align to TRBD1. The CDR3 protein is CATSIRTGKSNQPQHF. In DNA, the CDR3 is TGTGCCACCAGCATCCGGACAGGGAAAAGCAATCAGCCCCAGCATTTT.